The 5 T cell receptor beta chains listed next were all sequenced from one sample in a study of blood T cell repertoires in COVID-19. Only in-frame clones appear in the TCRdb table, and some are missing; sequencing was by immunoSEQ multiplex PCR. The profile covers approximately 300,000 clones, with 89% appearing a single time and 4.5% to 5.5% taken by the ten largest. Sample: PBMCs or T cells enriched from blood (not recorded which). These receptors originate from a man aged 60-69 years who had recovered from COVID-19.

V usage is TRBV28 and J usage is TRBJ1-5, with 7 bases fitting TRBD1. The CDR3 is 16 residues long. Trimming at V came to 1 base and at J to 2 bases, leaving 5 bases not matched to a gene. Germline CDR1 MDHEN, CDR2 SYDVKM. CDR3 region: CASSLSRGPRNQPQHF. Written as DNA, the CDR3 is TGTGCCAGCAGTTTATCGAGGGGGCCCCGCAATCAGCCCCAGCATTTT.

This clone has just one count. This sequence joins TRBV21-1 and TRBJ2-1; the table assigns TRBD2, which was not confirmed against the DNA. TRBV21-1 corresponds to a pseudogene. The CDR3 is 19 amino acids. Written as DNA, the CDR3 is TGTGCCAGCAGCAAGAATCCAGGCCTGACTAGCGGGAGTAGGAATGAGCAGTTCTTC. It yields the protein CASSKNPGLTSGSRNEQFF.

In nucleotides, the CDR3 is TGCGCCAGCAGCTCCCGAGGGGGACGGTGGGACACTGAAGCTTTCTTT. This codes for CASSSRGGRWDTEAFF. The chain combines TRBV5-1 with TRBJ1-1; TRBD1 might be the D (6 bases). Trimming stripped 3 bases from V and 3 bases from J, with 18 bases between. Germline loops: CDR1 SGHRS, CDR2 YFSETQ. CDR3 size: 16 residues.

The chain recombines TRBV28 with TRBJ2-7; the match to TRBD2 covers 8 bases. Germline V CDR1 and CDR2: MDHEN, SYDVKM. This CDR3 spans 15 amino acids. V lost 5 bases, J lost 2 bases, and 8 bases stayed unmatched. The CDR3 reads CASSPSQAGAYEQYF. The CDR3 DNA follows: TGTGCCAGCAGTCCCTCACAAGCGGGAGCCTACGAGCAGTACTTC.

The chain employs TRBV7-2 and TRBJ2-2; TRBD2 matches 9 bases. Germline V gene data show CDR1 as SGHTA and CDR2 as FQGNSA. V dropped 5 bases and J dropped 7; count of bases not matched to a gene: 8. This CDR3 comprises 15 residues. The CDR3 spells CASSLIAGVVGELFF. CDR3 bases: TGTGCCAGCAGCCTAATAGCGGGAGTTGTCGGGGAGCTGTTTTTT.